The 2 T cell receptor beta chains below come from one sample, sequenced in a study of blood T cell repertoires in COVID-19. TCRdb's copy holds only in-frame clones and misses some; the assay was immunoSEQ multiplex PCR. Of roughly 120,000 clones listed, around 84% are singletons. Sample: peripheral blood. These receptors were taken from a man aged 40-49 years with acute or convalescent COVID-19.

The chain combines TRBV12-3 or TRBV12-4 with TRBJ1-6; D not resolved. The CDR3 extends over 13 amino acids. V lost 6 bases and J 7 bases, leaving 10 bases between the germline ends. Written as DNA, the CDR3 is TGTGCCAGCAGCCGCGACGGGAATTCACCCCTCCACTTT. Translating gives CASSRDGNSPLHF.

CDR3 amino acids: CASSPRLSGNLNYGYTF. Written as DNA, the CDR3 is TGTGCCAGCTCACCTCGCCTCTCAGGGAACCTTAACTATGGCTACACCTTC. The chain employs TRBV18 and TRBJ1-2; D perhaps matches TRBD1 (5 bases). Deletions cut 3 bases from V and 1 base from J, with 18 bases between. Germline V lookup: CDR1 KGHSH, CDR2 LQKENI. The CDR3 extends over 17 amino acids.